This TCR beta chain was documented in a study of T cell responses to AZD1222 COVID-19 vaccine. General study findings and limits: Increases in Spike-specific TCR breadth and depth were seen after two AZD1222 doses.

In the case of this clone: No antigen is known for it.

The data were produced by immunoSEQ multiplex PCR, yet TCRdb's version contains in-frame clones alone and is incomplete. The repertoire holds 120,000 to 150,000 clones, with less than 95% as singletons. The TCR sequence derives from an adult who received the MenACWY meningococcal vaccine as a control. The sequencing used peripheral blood, collected 28 days after the second dose of the MenACWY control vaccine.

The CDR3 here is CASSYLQTPNTEAFF. The CDR3 DNA is TGTGCCAGCAGTTACTTACAGACGCCTAACACTGAAGCTTTCTTT. The V gene is TRBV6-5, the J gene TRBJ1-1; D is unresolved. Trimming shortened V by 1 base and J by 2 bases, and 11 bases separated the two germline ends. This CDR3 is 15 amino acids long. Germline lookup yields CDR1 MNHEY and CDR2 SVGAGI.